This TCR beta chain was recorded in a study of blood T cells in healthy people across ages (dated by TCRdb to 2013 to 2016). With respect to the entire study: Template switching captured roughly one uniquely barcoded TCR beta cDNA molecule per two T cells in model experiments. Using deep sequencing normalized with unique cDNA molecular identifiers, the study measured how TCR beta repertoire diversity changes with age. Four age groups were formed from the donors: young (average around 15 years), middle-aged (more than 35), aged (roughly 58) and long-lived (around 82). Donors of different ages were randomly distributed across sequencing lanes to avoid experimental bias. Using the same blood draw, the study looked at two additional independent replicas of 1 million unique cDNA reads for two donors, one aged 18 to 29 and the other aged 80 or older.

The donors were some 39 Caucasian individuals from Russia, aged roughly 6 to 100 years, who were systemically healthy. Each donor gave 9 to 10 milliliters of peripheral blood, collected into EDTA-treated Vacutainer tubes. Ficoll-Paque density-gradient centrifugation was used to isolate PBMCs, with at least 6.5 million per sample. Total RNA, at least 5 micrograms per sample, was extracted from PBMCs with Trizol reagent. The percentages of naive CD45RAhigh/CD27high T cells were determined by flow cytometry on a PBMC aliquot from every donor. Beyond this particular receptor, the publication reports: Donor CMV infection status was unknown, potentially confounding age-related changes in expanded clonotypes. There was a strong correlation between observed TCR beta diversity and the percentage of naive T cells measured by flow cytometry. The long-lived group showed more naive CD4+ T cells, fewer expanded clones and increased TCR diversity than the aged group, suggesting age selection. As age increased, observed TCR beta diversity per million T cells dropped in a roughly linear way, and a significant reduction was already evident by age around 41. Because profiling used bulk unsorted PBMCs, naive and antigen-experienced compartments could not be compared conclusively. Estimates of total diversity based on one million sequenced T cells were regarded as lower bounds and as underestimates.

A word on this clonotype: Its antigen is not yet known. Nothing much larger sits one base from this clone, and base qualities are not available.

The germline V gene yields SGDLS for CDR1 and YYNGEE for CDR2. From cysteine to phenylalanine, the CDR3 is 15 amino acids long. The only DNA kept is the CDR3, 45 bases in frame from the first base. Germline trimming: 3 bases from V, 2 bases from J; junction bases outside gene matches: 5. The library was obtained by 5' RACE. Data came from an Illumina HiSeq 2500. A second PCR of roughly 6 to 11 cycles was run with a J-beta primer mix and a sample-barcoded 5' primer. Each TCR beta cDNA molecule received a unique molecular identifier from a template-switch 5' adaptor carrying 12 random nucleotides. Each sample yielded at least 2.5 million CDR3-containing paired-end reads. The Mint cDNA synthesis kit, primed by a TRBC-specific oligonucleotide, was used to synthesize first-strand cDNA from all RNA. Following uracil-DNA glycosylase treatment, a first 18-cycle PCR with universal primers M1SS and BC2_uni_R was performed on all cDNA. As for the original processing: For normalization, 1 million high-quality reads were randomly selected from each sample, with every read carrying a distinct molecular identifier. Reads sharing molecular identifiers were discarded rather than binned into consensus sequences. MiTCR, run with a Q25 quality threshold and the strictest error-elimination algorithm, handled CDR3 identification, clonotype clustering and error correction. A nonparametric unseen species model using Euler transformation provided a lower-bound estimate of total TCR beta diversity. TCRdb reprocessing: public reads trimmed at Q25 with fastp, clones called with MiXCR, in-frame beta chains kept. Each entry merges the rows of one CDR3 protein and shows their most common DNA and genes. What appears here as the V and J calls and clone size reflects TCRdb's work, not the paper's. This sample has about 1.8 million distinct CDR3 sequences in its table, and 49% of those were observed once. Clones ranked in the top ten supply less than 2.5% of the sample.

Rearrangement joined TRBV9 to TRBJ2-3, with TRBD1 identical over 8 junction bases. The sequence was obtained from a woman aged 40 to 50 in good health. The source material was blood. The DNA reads TGTGCCAGCAGCGCCCGGACAGGGTACACAGATACGCAGTATTTT. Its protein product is CASSARTGYTDTQYF.